The rows below give T cell receptor beta chains drawn from one sample of a study of T cell responses to AZD1222 COVID-19 vaccine. Data came from immunoSEQ multiplex PCR; TCRdb stores just in-frame clones and leaves some out. The sample carries around 150,000 clones, 94% recorded once. The specimen was peripheral blood, collected on day 0 of AZD1222 vaccination. These receptors were obtained from an adult in good health. The CDR3 runs from the conserved cysteine through the conserved F or W.

cdr3_aa | v_call
CASSPSGTSGYNEQFF | TRBV5-4
CASSDLTGWTQPQHF | TRBV6-1
CASSPRGGSEAFF | TRBV18
CSVEEWRGAFF | TRBV29-1
CASSSSGRAGELFF | TRBV11-1
CASSRETVYSNQPQHF | TRBV19
CASSGFPMNTEAFF | TRBV18
CASSPQTGDQPQHF | TRBV18
CASSLLGQSYGEAFF | TRBV7-2
CASSPSILKGYGLHGKPEAFF | TRBV18
CASTTQANYGYTF | TRBV28
CASSGLGTEAFF | TRBV2
CASSLGLPSGNTIYF | TRBV5-8
CSASWAGGNTEAFF | TRBV20-1
CASSIAELEGREQFF | TRBV19
CASSLPGQGGYTF | TRBV5-4
CASSLQLFSDSSGNTIYF | TRBV11-2
CASSLYSNQPQHF | TRBV2
CASSQEDGGYGYTF | TRBV4-2
CASSLGDNSPLHF | TRBV5-1
CASSLETRQGASEKLFF | TRBV18
CASSQEGGTEAFF | TRBV3-1/TRBV3-2
CASSPRQGSDTEAFF | TRBV18
CASSRQGRVRNTEAFF | TRBV3-1/TRBV3-2
CASIPYPGSLKGSYEQYF | TRBV28
CASSLGLDWSYNEQFF | TRBV5-5
CASSPELNTQYF | TRBV6-6
CASSPVSYNSPLHF | TRBV6-5
CASSEAAYSGNTIYF | TRBV27
CASSYGLGELFF | TRBV6-5
CASSDRVNYGYTF | TRBV2
CASSLRPGTEAFF | TRBV28
CASGAQDYGYTF | TRBV2
CSVAPREGTQYF | TRBV29-1
CASSSGDGEKLFF | TRBV6-5
CRQGPGRSFSYGYTF | TRBV29-1
CAWSTDGSYEQYF | TRBV30
CSGGATGELFF | TRBV29-1
CASTLDRATRDTQYF | TRBV7-9
CASSYLQGGENTGELFF | TRBV6-2/TRBV6-3
CASRREPSETEAFF | TRBV9
CASSLWGEQYF | TRBV5-6
CASSEPGPSYNEQFF | TRBV2
CASTSERYEQYF | TRBV27
CASRWTGREIANTGELFF | TRBV27
CASMVEGNQPQHF | TRBV28
CASSIDGGQNTEAFF | TRBV19
CASSEDRAQPQHF | TRBV4-1
CASRPGLGGYTF | TRBV27